What follows describes a single T cell receptor beta chain. Methods used by the authors: Counts of nucleated cells, estimated from reference gene primer amplification, were obtained. Profiled with immunoSEQ multiplex PCR; TCRdb holds only in-frame clones, not every one. V, J and clone size derive from that table, while D and trimming were established from the DNA sequence. The table shows hundreds of thousands of clones, with about four fifths occurring only once. This entry belongs to a study of blood T cell repertoires in COVID-19. Study in general: T cells, B-cell-depleted T cells, or PBMCs provided the cDNA or gDNA that served as material.

CDR1 is LNHDA and CDR2 is SQIVND in the germline V gene (reference sequence). V was shortened by 5 bases and J by 1 base, with 14 bases between the two germline ends. CDR3 length: 15 amino acids. The rearrangement uses TRBV19 and TRBJ1-1; D gene ambiguous. The receptor was derived from a woman of 80 years or more with COVID-19, enrolled during active disease. The sample comprised peripheral blood. CDR3 in amino acids: CASSPYMGGNTEAFF. For the CDR3, the DNA is TGTGCCAGTAGTCCATACATGGGAGGGAACACTGAAGCTTTCTTT.